This passage covers 18 T cell receptor beta chains from one sample sequenced in a study of blood T cell repertoires in COVID-19. TCRdb's table, derived via immunoSEQ multiplex PCR, lists solely in-frame clones and lacks some. The sample records about 200,000 clones, more than 75% being singletons. Sample: peripheral blood. Every receptor here comes from a woman aged 55-70 years with COVID-19, enrolled during active disease.

Worth noting for this clone: The germline gene is not matched at one end of the junction; a read error may be the cause. The chain uses TRBV11-2 and TRBJ1-1; D might be TRBD1 (6 bases). In germline, CDR1 is SGHAT, CDR2 FQNNGV. The CDR3 has 13 residues. The CDR3 loop reads CASSLERGAEAFF. The CDR3 region has the DNA TGTGCCAGCAGCCTCGAGCGGGGGGCTGAGGCTTTCTTT.

This chain connects TRBV5-1 to TRBJ2-5; TRBD1 is a possible D gene (6 bases). V was shortened by 2 bases and J by 5 bases, with 10 bases between the two germline ends. Germline V gives CDR1 SGHRS, CDR2 YFSETQ. CDR3 size: 13 residues. CDR3 nucleotide sequence: TGCGCCAGCAGCTTTTGGGGGCTGGAGACCCAGTACTTC. As protein: CASSFWGLETQYF.

The rearrangement joins TRBV11-1 to TRBJ2-1; 7 bases fit TRBD1. V was clipped by 1 base and J by 8 bases; unmatched bases: 8. The CDR3 sequence is 15 residues long. The germline V gene has CDR1 SGHAT and CDR2 FQDESV (reference sequence). The CDR3 protein is CASSLEGGAFDEQFF. CDR3 DNA sequence: TGTGCCAGCAGCTTAGAAGGGGGCGCATTTGATGAGCAGTTCTTC.

Only a few counts were recorded for this clone. The CDR3 sequence: CASSFAMNTGELFF. CDR3 sequence (DNA): TGTGCCAGCAGCTTCGCTATGAACACCGGGGAGCTGTTTTTT. The chain carries TRBV11-2 and TRBJ2-2; no firm D call. The CDR3 sequence is 14 residues long. The ends were cut back, 3 bases at V and 1 base at J, with 6 bases in the middle. Germline V lookup: CDR1 SGHAT, CDR2 FQNNGV.

The chain employs TRBV7-3 and TRBJ1-2; D is unresolved. The germline gives CDR1 SGHTA, CDR2 FQGTGA. The CDR3 runs 14 residues. Trimming stripped 2 bases from V and 7 bases from J, with 14 bases between. The CDR3 is CASSLGVPEGGYTF. The CDR3 DNA sequence: TGTGCCAGCAGCTTAGGGGTTCCGGAGGGTGGCTACACCTTC.

The chain employs TRBV6-5 and TRBJ1-4; D may be TRBD1 (6 bases). Trimming shortened V by 11 bases and J by 2 bases, and 12 bases separated the two germline ends. Germline CDR1 and CDR2: MNHEY and SVGAGI. The length of the CDR3 is 13 residues. CDR3 residues: CAAQGSTNEKLFF. Here the CDR3 DNA reads TGTGCCGCTCAGGGGTCCACTAATGAAAAACTGTTTTTT.

This rearrangement joins TRBV19 to TRBJ1-5; D is uncertain. The CDR3 spans 13 residues. Deletions cut 7 bases from V and 0 bases from J, with 7 bases between. The germline CDR1 and CDR2 sequences are LNHDA and SQIVND (reference sequence). The DNA of the CDR3 is TGTGCCAGTAAGCGGACTAGCAATCAGCCCCAGCATTTT. Protein: CASKRTSNQPQHF.

The chain has TRBV6-2 or TRBV6-3 and TRBJ1-1; a weak D match, TRBD1 (5 bases). This CDR3 is 14 amino acids long. V shed 0 bases and J shed 1 base, with 6 bases lying between them. Germline CDR1 reads MNHEY; CDR2 reads SVGEGT. The CDR3 DNA sequence: TGTGCCAGCAGTTACTCGGGGGGGAACACTGAAGCTTTCTTT. Translated, it gives CASSYSGGNTEAFF.

This clone occurred once. The chain recombines TRBV30 with TRBJ1-4, with D perhaps matching TRBD1 (6 bases). Germline V gives CDR1 GTSNPN, CDR2 SVGIG (reference sequence). V was pared by 0 bases and J by 5 bases, with 13 bases between. CDR3 length: 15 residues. Here the CDR3 DNA reads TGTGCCTGGAGTGTACTAGGGGGTCTGAATGAAAAACTGTTTTTT. Encoded protein: CAWSVLGGLNEKLFF.

CDR3 region: CASSLHRRGRTEAFF. CDR3 coding DNA: TGTGCCAGCAGCTTACACCGCAGGGGAAGGACTGAAGCTTTCTTT. The V and J genes are TRBV7-2 and TRBJ1-1; D perhaps matches TRBD1 (6 bases). V dropped 2 bases and J dropped 5 bases, with 15 bases sitting between them. CDR3 size: 15 residues. Germline assignment: CDR1 SGHTA and CDR2 FQGNSA.

The chain carries TRBV27 and TRBJ1-2, with 7 bases aligning to TRBD1. The germline V gene encodes CDR1 MNHEY and CDR2 SMNVEV (reference sequence). The length of the CDR3 is 17 residues. V gave up 6 bases and J gave up 4 bases; unmatched junction bases: 17. The CDR3 bases are TGTGCCAGCAGCCCGACCTTAGGGGGCAAATTTACCTATGGCTACACCTTC. Translated, it gives CASSPTLGGKFTYGYTF.

The chain joins TRBV7-3 to TRBJ1-1; TRBD1 aligns across 7 bases. This CDR3 contains 13 residues. The V gene end was trimmed by 5 bases and the J gene end by 4 bases; junction bases not matched to a gene: 4. CDR1 is SGHTA, CDR2 FQGTGA, per germline. For the CDR3, the DNA is TGTGCCAGCAGCCAGGGGGTTGGCACTGAAGCTTTCTTT. Amino acid sequence: CASSQGVGTEAFF.

This clone has just one count. J is TRBJ1-6 and V is TRBV2, with 8 bases aligning to TRBD1. V lost 1 base, J lost 6 bases, and 5 bases stayed unmatched. The CDR3 is 16 amino acids. From germline, CDR1 is SNHLY and CDR2 FYNNEI. Here the CDR3 reads CASSEGQGLSNSPLHF. Here the CDR3 DNA reads TGTGCCAGCAGTGAAGGACAGGGGCTTAGTAATTCACCCCTCCACTTT.

There are many counts of this clone. The chain employs TRBV5-4 and TRBJ2-1; D is unclear. Germline CDR1 reads SGHNT; CDR2 reads YYREEE (reference sequence). The CDR3 extends over 12 amino acids. Trimming took 5 bases from V and 4 from J, leaving 7 bases between them. The CDR3 loop is CASRTQYNEQFF. The CDR3 DNA sequence: TGTGCCAGCAGAACACAGTACAATGAGCAGTTCTTC.

The CDR3 bases are TGTGCCAGCAGCTTGGGGGTGGGGCCGGGGGACTCCTACGAGCAGTACTTC. This gives the protein CASSLGVGPGDSYEQYF. J is TRBJ2-7 and V is TRBV5-6, with D possibly TRBD2 on 6 matching bases. The V end was cut by 0 bases, the J end by 0 bases, with 16 bases between. The CDR3 has 17 residues. Germline V gene lookup returns CDR1 SGHDT and CDR2 YYEEEE.

The V and J genes are TRBV9 and TRBJ2-2; D not resolved. Looked up from germline, CDR1 is SGDLS and CDR2 is YYNGEE. Deletions cut 0 bases from V and 2 bases from J, with 8 bases between. CDR3 length equals 15 residues. Here the CDR3 reads CASSVGDINTGELFF. CDR3 DNA sequence: TGTGCCAGCAGCGTAGGAGACATCAACACCGGGGAGCTGTTTTTT. The whole variable domain, filled in from reference TRBV9 and TRBJ2-2, reads DSGVTQTPKHLITATGQRVTLRCSPRSGDLSVYWYQQSLDQGLQFLIQYYNGEERAKGNILERFSAQQFPDLHSELNLSSLELGDSALYFCASSVGDINTGELFFGEGSRLTVL.

V and J are TRBV5-1 and TRBJ1-1; 9 nucleotides align to TRBD1. Germline CDR1 SGHRS, CDR2 YFSETQ. V shed 2 bases, J shed 1 base, and the junction held 6 bases outside the gene matches. CDR3 length equals 16 residues. CDR3 region: CASSFSGQGKNTEAFF. The CDR3, as DNA: TGCGCCAGCAGCTTCTCGGGACAGGGAAAGAACACTGAAGCTTTCTTT.

Here the CDR3 reads CASSPRAGDTRTAFF. CDR3 sequence (DNA): TGTGCCAGCTCACCACGTGCAGGGGACACCAGGACTGCTTTCTTT. The V gene is TRBV18, the J gene TRBJ1-1, with D possibly TRBD1 on 6 matching bases. The germline CDR1 and CDR2 sequences are KGHSH and LQKENI. The CDR3 loop spans 15 amino acids. The germline V and J ends were trimmed by 1 base and 11 bases, with 20 bases remaining between them. Drawing the rest from reference TRBV18 and TRBJ1-1, the complete variable domain is NAGVMQNPRHLVRRRGQEARLRCSPMKGHSHVYWYRQLPEEGLKFMVYLQKENIIDESGMPKERFSAEFPKEGPSILRIQQVVRGDSAAYFCASSPRAGDTRTAFFGQGTRLTVV.